This TCR beta chain was identified in a study of blood T cell repertoires in COVID-19. Study-wide context: T cells, B-cell-depleted T cells, or PBMCs supplied cDNA or gDNA.

This clone was recorded once. CDR1 is SGHNT, CDR2 YYREEE, per germline (reference sequence). The CDR3 spans 17 residues. With V trimmed by 4 bases and J by 1 base, 9 bases remained unmatched. Per the original data handling: Reference gene primers were amplified, and this amplification served to estimate nucleated cell counts. The method was immunoSEQ multiplex PCR; TCRdb's version includes in-frame clones alone and lacks a portion of them. V and J calls and clone size come straight from that table; D and trimming were deduced from the DNA. There are 120,000 to 150,000 clones in the sample; more than 75% occur only once, and 4.5% to 6% lies in the top ten.

The chain combines TRBV5-4 with TRBJ2-7, with 12 nucleotides matching TRBD1. The material sequenced was peripheral blood. The origin of this receptor is a human donor in a cohort sampled during active COVID-19. This CDR3 is CASSRFPGQGASYEQYV. The DNA for the CDR3 is TGTGCCAGCAGCCGCTTTCCGGGACAGGGGGCATCCTACGAGCAGTACGTC.